The rows below give T cell receptor beta chains drawn from one sample of a study of T-cell memory formation after mild COVID-19. TCRdb redid the calling of the 5' RACE reads with MiXCR, one entry per CDR3 protein. This table holds around 310,000 distinct CDR3 sequences, 20% to 25% found once. Sequences were obtained from PBMCs or a T cell subset sorted from them (not recorded which). The source is a man between 18 and 35 years old who had mild COVID-19 (a few samples of this study predate the infection). Cell type and time point are not known. The CDR3 runs from the conserved cysteine through the conserved F or W. D genes are given only for firm matches. Part of the rows lack a size; the others show once, few, many or a class for expanded clones.

J: TRBJ2-3
size: NA
V: TRBV9
D: TRBD2
DNA: TGTGCCAGCAGCGTTACTAGCGGGGACACAGATACGCAGTATTTT
CDR3: CASSVTSGDTDTQYF

J: TRBJ2-7
size: NA
V: TRBV11-3
D: NA
DNA: TGTGCCAGCAGCCATAGCCCCCACTACGAGCAGTACTTC
CDR3: CASSHSPHYEQYF

J: TRBJ2-5
size: NA
V: TRBV20-1
D: TRBD2
DNA: TGCAGTGCTTCTGCTAGCGGGGAAGGAGAGACCCAGTACTTC
CDR3: CSASASGEGETQYF

J: TRBJ1-2
size: NA
V: TRBV14
D: NA
DNA: TGTGCCAGCAGCCGCGGATTCGCGGAATATAACTATGGCTACACCTTC
CDR3: CASSRGFAEYNYGYTF

J: TRBJ2-5
size: NA
V: TRBV4-1
D: TRBD2
DNA: TGCGCCAGCAGCCAGACGACTAGCTTAGAGACCCAGTACTTC
CDR3: CASSQTTSLETQYF

J: TRBJ2-3
size: NA
V: TRBV5-1
D: TRBD1
DNA: TGCGCCAGCACGGACAGGTCTGGCACAGATACGCAGTATTTT
CDR3: CASTDRSGTDTQYF

J: TRBJ1-5
size: many
V: TRBV12-3/TRBV12-4
D: NA
DNA: TGTGCCAGCAGTAACAATCAGCCCCAGCATTTT
CDR3: CASSNNQPQHF

J: TRBJ2-5
size: NA
V: TRBV5-1
D: TRBD1
DNA: TGCGCCAGCAGCCCCCAGACGGACAGGGGACTACAGACCCAGTACTTC
CDR3: CASSPQTDRGLQTQYF

J: TRBJ2-3
size: NA
V: TRBV5-1
D: TRBD1
DNA: TGCGCCAGCAGCCTGGCGGCGGGACAGGGGAGAGATACGCAGTATTTT
CDR3: CASSLAAGQGRDTQYF

J: TRBJ1-4
size: NA
V: TRBV7-2
D: TRBD1
DNA: TGTGCCAGCAGCTTGCAAGGGGGCGGGATGGTTGAAAAACTGTTTTTT
CDR3: CASSLQGGGMVEKLFF

J: TRBJ2-6
size: NA
V: TRBV19
D: NA
DNA: TGTGCCAGTAGTCAGCCGGGACGGAGATCTGGGGCCAACGTCCTGACTTTC
CDR3: CASSQPGRRSGANVLTF

J: TRBJ2-3
size: NA
V: TRBV3-1
D: TRBD2
DNA: TGTGCCAGCAGACGAGCGGGGGCTGTCACAGATACGCAGTATTTT
CDR3: CASRRAGAVTDTQYF

J: TRBJ1-5
size: NA
V: TRBV6-2/TRBV6-3
D: NA
DNA: TGTGCCAGCAGTCAGACCACAGGGTTAAATCAGCCCCAGCATTTT
CDR3: CASSQTTGLNQPQHF

J: TRBJ1-1
size: NA
V: TRBV3-2
D: NA
DNA: TGTGCCAGCAGCCAAGGATGCACACTCGCGGACAGCAACACTGAAGCTTTCTTT
CDR3: CASSQGCTLADSNTEAFF

J: TRBJ1-2
size: few
V: TRBV11-2
D: TRBD1
DNA: TGTGCCAGCGCGGAGGCAGGGGGCTATGGCTACACCTTC
CDR3: CASAEAGGYGYTF